The clone carrying this T cell receptor (beta chain) was seen repeatedly, ten times or more. Its antigen is still unknown. The CDR3 runs to 11 residues. Trimming shortened V by 3 bases and J by 8 bases, and 7 bases separated the two germline ends. The source of the sample is a study of early T cells in non-severe SARS-CoV-2 infection. Study-level background: Bulk RNA taken from unsorted whole blood was sequenced, leaving chains unpaired. Study results and caveats: There was a bias toward anti-spike CD8 responses in VDJdb matching, which missed private and CD4 specificities.

Unique molecular identifiers tagged individual cDNA molecules. TCRdb re-called the 5' RACE reads through MiXCR, storing one row per CDR3 protein. The top ten hold roughly 4.1% of the sample, which has around 33,000 distinct CDR3 sequences, under 7.5% seen once. The specimen sequenced was whole blood. The rearrangement links TRBV12-3 or TRBV12-4 to TRBJ1-1; D not resolved. The TCR was taken from an adult who was a healthcare worker with PCR-confirmed SARS-CoV-2 infection or an uninfected control (not recorded which). The CDR3 coding sequence is TGTGCCAGCAGTTTCGGAGTAGAAGCTTTCTTT. This sequence encodes CASSFGVEAFF.